This passage covers 9 T cell receptor beta chains from one sample sequenced in a study of T cell clonality in common variable immunodeficiency. Repertoires were generated with immunoSEQ multiplex PCR, while TCRdb's copy carries only in-frame clones and drops some. Captured here are about 40,000 clones, none seen once; the top ten comprise 1.2% to 1.5%. Input material: peripheral blood mononuclear cells. The source of these receptors is a person aged 18-70 years in good health.

This clone was seen at least ten times. The observed sequence ends 3 residues before the CDR3 terminus, with the missing tail filled in from the germline J gene. The chain combines TRBV5-1 with TRBJ1-4, with unresolved D. With 0 bases removed from V and 5 bases from J, the gap between germline ends came to 14 bases. Germline V CDR1 and CDR2: SGHRS, YFSETQ. This CDR3 is built from 16 residues. The covered CDR3 bases are TGCGCCAGCAGCTTGGCGTTTCGAGGGCCCAATGAAAAA. It specifies CASSLAFRGPNEK. The entire CDR3 reads CASSLAFRGPNEKLFF.

This clone was seen many times. The read ends 3 residues before the CDR3 terminus; that terminus is restored from the germline J gene. This sequence joins TRBV29-1 and TRBJ2-3, with D possibly TRBD1 on 5 matching bases. Germline V lookup: CDR1 SQVTM, CDR2 ANQGSEA. Trimming cost V 5 bases and J 2 bases, with 14 bases left between them. This CDR3 spans 14 amino acids. The chain's CDR3 is CSVSGLLLTDTQYF. The CDR3 bases that were read are TGCAGCGTTTCAGGGCTTCTTCTCACAGATACG.

Ten or more counts support this clone. The read falls 3 residues short of the CDR3 end, and the missing part is taken from the germline J gene. The chain couples TRBV7-9 to TRBJ1-2; D might be TRBD1 (5 bases). Trimming took off 0 bases at V and 5 bases at J, with 13 bases between the two ends. This CDR3 is built from 15 residues. Germline V gene data show CDR1 as SEHNR and CDR2 as FQNEAQ (reference sequence). The CDR3 loop is CASSLASGGAYGYTF. The sequenced CDR3 bases are TGTGCCAGCAGCTTAGCGTCGGGCGGGGCATATGGC.

As for this clone: The DNA ends 3 residues before the CDR3 does, and the rest of the CDR3 is filled in from the germline J gene. The rearrangement links TRBV7-9 to TRBJ1-1, with 10 bases fitting TRBD1. The CDR3 length is 13 residues. Looked up from germline, CDR1 is SEHNR and CDR2 is FQNEAQ (reference sequence). The CDR3 sequence: CASSRQGASEAFF. The part of the CDR3 DNA that was read is TGTGCCAGCAGCCGACAGGGGGCATCCGAA.

Of note for this clone: The observed sequence ends 3 residues before the CDR3 terminus, with the missing tail filled in from the germline J gene. The chain carries TRBV6-1 and TRBJ1-1; D possibly corresponds to TRBD1 (6 bases). This CDR3 is built from 13 residues. Germline-derived CDR1 and CDR2 are MNHNS and SASEGT. The ends were cut back, 4 bases at V and 6 bases at J, with 12 bases in the middle. The part of the CDR3 DNA that was read is TGTGCCAGCAGTGGAACAGGGATCCCTGAA. Protein product: CASSGTGIPE. The CDR3, in full, reads CASSGTGIPEAFF.

This clone was observed at least ten times. The read ends 3 residues before the CDR3 terminus; that terminus is restored from the germline J gene. The gene calls are TRBV5-6 and TRBJ2-7; D gene unclear. Germline CDR1 reads SGHDT; CDR2 reads YYEEEE. V lost 4 bases and J lost 2, with 16 bases in between. The CDR3 length is 15 residues. The CDR3 protein is CASSPRRVPPYEQYF. The sequenced CDR3 bases are TGTGCCAGCAGCCCTCGTCGGGTGCCCCCCTACGAG.

This clone was observed many times. The read terminates 3 residues ahead of where the CDR3 ends, so the germline J gene completes it. This chain joins TRBV11-3 and TRBJ1-5; D is ambiguous. The V gene lost 2 bases and the J gene lost 6 bases, with 8 bases spanning the gap. Germline V gene sequence: CDR1 SGHNT, CDR2 YENEEA. The CDR3 has 13 amino acids. CDR3 protein: CASSLKAGQPQHF. The covered CDR3 bases are TGTGCCAGCAGCTTAAAAGCCGGTCAGCCC.

This clone was picked up many times. The CDR3 end falls 3 residues outside the read, so it is completed with the germline J gene. The V call is TRBV20-1, the J call TRBJ2-7, with 7 bases identical to TRBD1. The CDR3 loop spans 15 amino acids. J gave up 2 bases and V 0 bases, and 7 bases lay outside the gene matches. CDR1 DFQATT and CDR2 SNEGSKA come from the germline V gene (reference sequence). CDR3 DNA (partial): TGCAGTGCTAGAGATGGACGAGGGGGCACCTACGAG. It is translated as CSARDGRGGTYE. The full CDR3 is CSARDGRGGTYEQYF.

This clone has at least ten counts. The CDR3 is CSAQKGATHTQYF. The CDR3 DNA, read in part, is TGCAGTGCCCAGAAAGGGGCCACGCATACG. The V call is TRBV20-1, the J call TRBJ2-3, with D tentatively TRBD1 (5 bases). The sequenced fragment ends 3 residues before the CDR3 boundary, so the rest is inferred from the germline J gene. V was shortened by 6 bases and J by 7 bases, with 17 bases between the two germline ends. Germline lookup yields CDR1 DFQATT and CDR2 SNEGSKA (reference sequence). The CDR3 is made up of 13 amino acids.